Each of the 6 T cell receptor beta chains below was sequenced from the same sample in a study of response to subunit inactivated influenza vaccine. TCRdb ran MiXCR on the RT-PCR reads and lists one entry per CDR3 protein. The table shows almost 250,000 distinct CDR3 sequences, with approximately 12% occurring only once. The sample was non-naive T cells sorted from PBMCs, taken approximately 15 days before vaccination. The receptor set was obtained from a man aged 50-60 years who received an inactivated influenza vaccine.

A few counts support this clonotype. The chain uses TRBV12-3 or TRBV12-4 and TRBJ1-3, with TRBD1 matching over 10 bases. The CDR3 has 16 residues. The V and J ends lost 3 bases and 3 bases, in that order; junction bases with no gene match: 5. The CDR3 is CASSLSTGGSGNTIYF. Here the CDR3 DNA reads TGTGCCAGCAGTTTGTCGACAGGGGGCAGTGGAAACACCATATATTTT.

J is TRBJ2-5 and V is TRBV7-2, with 13 bases matching TRBD2. The CDR3 contains 16 residues. Trimming cost V 1 base and J 7 bases; bases outside gene matches: 6. CDR1 is SGHTA, CDR2 FQGNSA, per germline. CDR3 in amino acids: CASSLETSGRSGTQYF. The CDR3 DNA reads as TGTGCCAGCAGCTTAGAGACTAGCGGGAGGTCGGGGACCCAGTACTTC.

The chain uses TRBV3-1 and TRBJ2-2; 7 bases line up with TRBD1. The CDR3 length is 13 residues. CDR1 and CDR2 from the germline V gene are LGHDT and YNNKEL (reference sequence). The trim removed 6 bases at V and 7 bases at J, leaving 5 bases unmatched. The CDR3 bases are TGTGCCAGCAGGACAGGGAGTAGCGGGGAGCTGTTTTTT. It translates to CASRTGSSGELFF. The full variable domain, completed using reference TRBV3-1 and TRBJ2-2, is DTAVSQTPKYLVTQMGNDKSIKCEQNLGHDTMYWYKQDSKKFLKIMFSYNNKELIINETVPNRFSPKSPDKAHLNLHINSLELGDSAVYFCASRTGSSGELFFGEGSRLTVL.

The chain links TRBV20-1 to TRBJ1-5; the match to TRBD1 covers 7 bases. Germline assignment: CDR1 DFQATT and CDR2 SNEGSKA (reference sequence). CDR3 length equals 15 residues. V shed 3 bases and J 5 bases; nucleotides not matched to a gene: 10. The CDR3 DNA is TGCAGTGCTAGGGGCGGGCAGGGGGGCCATCAGCCCCAGCATTTT. It codes for CSARGGQGGHQPQHF.

The sample holds a few counts of this clonotype. The rearrangement uses TRBV5-1 and TRBJ2-2; D possibly corresponds to TRBD1 (5 bases). Germline CDR1 and CDR2: SGHRS and YFSETQ. Trimming removed 2 bases at V and 3 bases at J, with 8 bases between. This CDR3 has 14 residues. The CDR3 loop is CASSFAQDTGELFF. CDR3 coding DNA: TGCGCCAGCAGCTTCGCACAGGACACCGGGGAGCTGTTTTTT.

V usage is TRBV3-1 and J usage is TRBJ2-5; D may be TRBD1 (6 bases). Germline assignment: CDR1 LGHDT and CDR2 YNNKEL (reference sequence). V was cut by 0 bases and J by 4 bases, with 12 bases left in between. This CDR3 comprises 15 residues. As DNA, the CDR3 is TGTGCCAGCAGCCAAGATCCCCGAGGGGGAGAGACCCAGTACTTC. As protein: CASSQDPRGGETQYF.